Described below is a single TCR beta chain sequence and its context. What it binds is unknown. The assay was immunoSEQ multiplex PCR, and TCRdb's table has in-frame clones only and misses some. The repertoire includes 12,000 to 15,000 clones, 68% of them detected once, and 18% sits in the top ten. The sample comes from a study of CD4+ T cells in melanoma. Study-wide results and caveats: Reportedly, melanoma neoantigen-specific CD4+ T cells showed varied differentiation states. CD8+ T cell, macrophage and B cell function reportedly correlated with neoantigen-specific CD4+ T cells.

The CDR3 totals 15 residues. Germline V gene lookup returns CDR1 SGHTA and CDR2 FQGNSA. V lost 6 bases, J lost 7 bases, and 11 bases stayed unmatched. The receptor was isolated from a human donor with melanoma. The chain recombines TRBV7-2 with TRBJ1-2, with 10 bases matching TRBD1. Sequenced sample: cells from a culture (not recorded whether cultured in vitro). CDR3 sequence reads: CASSRGQGVGSGYTF. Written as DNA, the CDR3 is TGTGCCAGCAGTAGAGGACAGGGGGTTGGTAGTGGCTACACCTTC.